This is a list of T cell receptor beta chains from one sample in a study of T cell responses to AZD1222 COVID-19 vaccine. Method: immunoSEQ multiplex PCR; TCRdb's copy keeps in-frame clones and lacks some. The sample shows 110,000 or so clones, approximately 90% of them seen only once. This specimen was peripheral blood, taken 28 days after the second AZD1222 dose. The origin of the receptors is an adult who received the AZD1222 COVID-19 vaccine. Both conserved end residues are part of each CDR3. D genes are given only for firm matches. The size of a clone is reported for some rows only, either as once, few or many, or as a class for expanded clones.

-	TRBJ2-7	13	TRBV29-1	-	TGCAGCGTTGATGCAGGGAGCTCCTACGAGCAGTACTTC	CSVDAGSSYEQYF
-	TRBJ1-1	14	TRBV18	-	TGTGCCAGCTCACCTCGGGCAGGAGGCACTGAAGCTTTCTTT	CASSPRAGGTEAFF
-	TRBJ1-2	18	TRBV4-3	-	TGCGCCAGCAGCCAAGAATGGTCCACCGGGACGCGGGGCTATGGCTACACCTTC	CASSQEWSTGTRGYGYTF
TRBD1	TRBJ2-3	14	TRBV7-9	-	TGTGCCAGCAGCACGGGACAGGGCGGGGATACGCAGTATTTT	CASSTGQGGDTQYF
-	TRBJ1-5	15	TRBV19	-	TGTGCCAGTAGTTTTGCACAGGATCACGGTCAGCCCCAGCATTTT	CASSFAQDHGQPQHF
-	TRBJ1-2	13	TRBV24-1	-	TGTGCCACCAGTGATTCGGCCAGCTATGGCTACACCTTC	CATSDSASYGYTF
TRBD2	TRBJ2-1	19	TRBV4-2	-	TGTGCCAGCAGCCACACCCCCGCGGGGGGCGTTAGCTCCTACAATGAGCAGTTCTTC	CASSHTPAGGVSSYNEQFF
-	TRBJ1-6	17	TRBV18	-	TGTGCCAGCTCACCCCCCACAGGCGGGGTCGAAGGCTCACCCCTCCACTTT	CASSPPTGGVEGSPLHF
TRBD2	TRBJ2-7	14	TRBV4-1	-	TGCGCCAGCAGCCCGCGGGGGGCGGTCTACGAGCAGTACTTC	CASSPRGAVYEQYF
-	TRBJ2-3	15	TRBV7-2	-	TGTGCCAGCAGCCCTAGGAGGCTAGCAACAGATACGCAGTATTTT	CASSPRRLATDTQYF
-	TRBJ1-4	16	TRBV19	many	TGTGCCAGTAGGATGGGTCTTTGGGGCGCTGATGAAAAACTGTTTTTT	CASRMGLWGADEKLFF
TRBD1	TRBJ1-6	14	TRBV3-1/TRBV3-2	-	TGTGCCAGCAGCCACTTGGACAGGGTTTCACCCCTCCACTTT	CASSHLDRVSPLHF
TRBD1	TRBJ1-1	14	TRBV2	once	TGTGCCAGCAGCAAGGGACAGTTGAACACTGAAGCTTTCTTT	CASSKGQLNTEAFF
-	TRBJ1-5	14	TRBV10-3	-	TGTGCCATCAGTGAGTCGAGTCGGCGGGAGCCCCAGCATTTT	CAISESSRREPQHF
-	TRBJ1-1	11	TRBV5-1	-	TGCGCCAGCAGCTCTTACACTGAAGCTTTCTTT	CASSSYTEAFF
-	TRBJ2-3	15	TRBV18	-	TGTGCCAGCTCACCACCTTGGCAAGAGGCAGATACGCAGTATTTT	CASSPPWQEADTQYF
TRBD1	TRBJ1-6	16	TRBV3-1/TRBV3-2	-	TGTGCCAGCAGCCGGGGACAGGGGACCTATAATTCACCCCTCCACTTT	CASSRGQGTYNSPLHF
TRBD1	TRBJ1-2	14	TRBV5-1	-	TGCGCCAGCAGCTCCGGACAGGGAGGCTATGGCTACACCTTC	CASSSGQGGYGYTF
-	TRBJ2-5	15	TRBV7-8	once	TGTGCCAGCAGCCTTCGGGCACTGTACCAAGAGACCCAGTACTTC	CASSLRALYQETQYF
-	TRBJ2-3	12	TRBV5-4	-	TGTGCCAGCACCCAAGACAGGACTTCGCAGTATTTT	CASTQDRTSQYF
TRBD1	TRBJ1-2	14	TRBV28	-	TGTGCCAGCAGTTGGGGACAGGGTAGGGTTGGCTACACCTTC	CASSWGQGRVGYTF
-	TRBJ2-7	15	TRBV7-2	-	TGTGCCAGCAGCAGGACGGGACACTTCACCTACGAGCAGTACTTC	CASSRTGHFTYEQYF
TRBD1	TRBJ2-7	11	TRBV20-1	-	TGCAGTGCTAGACGGACAGGGGTGCAGTACTTC	CSARRTGVQYF
-	TRBJ2-2	13	TRBV7-2	-	TGTGCCAGCAGCTCCCGTTGGGGCGGGGAGCTGTTTTTT	CASSSRWGGELFF
-	TRBJ2-5	13	TRBV11-2	-	TGTGCCAGCAGTATAGGGCCTCAAGAGACCCAGTACTTC	CASSIGPQETQYF
TRBD2	TRBJ2-7	12	TRBV7-8	-	TGTGCCAGCAGCCGTAGCGGGTACGAGCAGTACTTC	CASSRSGYEQYF
-	TRBJ1-2	12	TRBV28	-	TGTGCCAGCAGGGATACAGTTTATGGCTACACCTTC	CASRDTVYGYTF
-	TRBJ2-7	16	TRBV5-6	-	TGTGCCAGCAGCTTGGCCCTCGGGACGCAGCTCGACGAGCAGTACTTC	CASSLALGTQLDEQYF
-	TRBJ2-2	16	TRBV6-5	-	TGTGCCAGCAGTTACTCGGGCAGGGGTCCGTCCGGGGAGCTGTTTTTT	CASSYSGRGPSGELFF
-	TRBJ2-1	15	TRBV19	-	TGTGCCAGTAGGTACGGGGGCCTCGTCTACAATGAGCAGTTCTTC	CASRYGGLVYNEQFF
-	TRBJ2-3	16	TRBV5-1	-	TGCGCCAGCAGCTTGAACGGGGGGCCAGTCGTAGATACGCAGTATTTT	CASSLNGGPVVDTQYF
-	TRBJ1-1	15	TRBV7-9	once	TGTGCCAGCAGCTTAGGTCAGAGCGGAGGCACTGAAGCTTTCTTT	CASSLGQSGGTEAFF
-	TRBJ2-5	15	TRBV7-2	once	TGTGCCAGCAGCTTAGTAAGGACAGCCCAAGAGACCCAGTACTTC	CASSLVRTAQETQYF
TRBD1	TRBJ1-2	14	TRBV27	-	TGTGCCAGCAGCGGACAGGGTGCTAACTATGGCTACACCTTC	CASSGQGANYGYTF
-	TRBJ1-1	14	TRBV2	few	TGTGCCAGCAGTGAAGCAGGGGCTGACACTGAAGCTTTCTTT	CASSEAGADTEAFF
-	TRBJ2-2	15	TRBV6-1	-	TGTGCCAGCAGTTCCCGAGGGGGGGGCACCGGGGAGCTGTTTTTT	CASSSRGGGTGELFF
-	TRBJ1-1	16	TRBV5-6	-	TGTGCCAGCACTCCTGGGGGGCGGGTTTTGATCACTGAAGCTTTCTTT	CASTPGGRVLITEAFF
TRBD1	TRBJ1-2	14	TRBV19	-	TGTGCCAGTAGTCTACAGGGGGCATACTATGGCTACACCTTC	CASSLQGAYYGYTF
-	TRBJ1-1	13	TRBV6-5	-	TGTGCCAGCAGCGGACCCTCCCGCACTGAAGCTTTCTTT	CASSGPSRTEAFF
-	TRBJ2-2	16	TRBV4-3	-	TGCGCCAGCAGCTCGGGCGGGACAGTTCACACCGGGGAGCTGTTTTTT	CASSSGGTVHTGELFF